This TCR beta chain was sequenced during a study of metastatic and nonmetastatic thyroid tumors. Study details: Patients with malignant and benign thyroid disease provided blood and tumor or nodule tissue, whose repertoires were compared.

The CDR3 length is 16 residues. Germline V gives CDR1 MDHEN, CDR2 SYDVKM. V gave up 6 bases and J gave up 4 bases; unmatched junction bases: 5. All patients were untreated before thyroid surgery. TCRdb re-clonotyped the PCR reads via MiXCR. The repertoire holds about 18,000 clones, with roughly 29% as singletons. This clone was recorded a few times. The sample taken for sequencing was tumor tissue. This TCR derives from a male donor with papillary thyroid cancer or a benign thyroid nodule (not recorded which). Some clones in this sample may be carry-over from other donors' samples. The chain couples TRBV28 to TRBJ2-2, with 13 bases aligning to TRBD2. The CDR3 sequence is CASRGGLAGPTGELFF. CDR3 nucleotide sequence: TGTGCCAGCAGGGGGGGACTAGCGGGACCCACCGGGGAGCTGTTTTTT.